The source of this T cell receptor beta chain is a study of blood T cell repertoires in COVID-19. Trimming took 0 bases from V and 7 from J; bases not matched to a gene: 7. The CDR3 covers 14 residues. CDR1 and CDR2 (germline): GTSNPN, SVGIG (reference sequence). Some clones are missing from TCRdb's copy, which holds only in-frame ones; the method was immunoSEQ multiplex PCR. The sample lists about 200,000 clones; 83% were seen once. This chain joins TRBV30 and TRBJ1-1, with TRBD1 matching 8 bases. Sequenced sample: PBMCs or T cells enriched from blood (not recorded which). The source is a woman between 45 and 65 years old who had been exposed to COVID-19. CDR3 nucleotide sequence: TGTGCCTGGAGTGTACCCAGGGGGCTTCGTGAAGCTTTCTTT. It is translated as CAWSVPRGLREAFF.